These 5 T cell receptor beta chains originate from one sample sequenced in a study of blood T cell repertoires in COVID-19. Only in-frame clones appear in the TCRdb table, and some are missing; sequencing was by immunoSEQ multiplex PCR. The table includes just under 100,000 clones, approximately 86% detected once. The material sequenced was peripheral blood. These receptors were collected from a woman aged 55-70 years in a cohort sampled during active or convalescent COVID-19.

The genes are TRBV18 and TRBJ1-2, with a tentative D call TRBD1 (5 bases). CDR1 is KGHSH, CDR2 LQKENI, per germline. This CDR3 is built from 12 residues. V lost 6 bases and J lost 7, with 12 bases in between. The CDR3, as DNA: TGTGCCAGCTCGCCGGGTGGGGCTGGCTACACCTTC. Residues: CASSPGGAGYTF.

V usage is TRBV28 and J usage is TRBJ1-1; 9 positions match TRBD1. Germline lookup yields CDR1 MDHEN and CDR2 SYDVKM. CDR3 size: 16 residues. Trimming at V came to 6 bases and at J to 0 bases, leaving 8 bases not matched to a gene. The CDR3 nucleotides are TGTGCCAGCAGGATTACAGGGGGCACTCTGAACACTGAAGCTTTCTTT. It is translated as CASRITGGTLNTEAFF.

V gene TRBV24-1 combines with J gene TRBJ1-2; a weak D match, TRBD1 (6 bases). The length of the CDR3 is 12 residues. The V gene lost 3 bases and the J gene lost 7 bases, with 8 bases spanning the gap. From germline, CDR1 is KGHDR and CDR2 SFDVKD. CDR3 loop: CATSDTGFGYTF. In DNA form, the CDR3 reads TGTGCCACCAGTGATACAGGGTTTGGCTACACCTTC.

The chain employs TRBV7-9 and TRBJ2-6, with TRBD1 matching 7 bases. CDR1 and CDR2 from the germline V gene are SEHNR and FQNEAQ (reference sequence). The CDR3 runs 16 residues. After removal of 0 bases from V and 4 bases from J, the junction contained 3 bases not matched to a gene. The CDR3 nucleotides are TGTGCCAGCAGCTTAGCACAGGGGTTCGGGGCCAACGTCCTGACTTTC. Residues: CASSLAQGFGANVLTF.

The CDR3 sequence is CASSPEEGSRSPLHF. The CDR3 nucleotides read TGCGCCAGCAGTCCCGAGGAGGGTTCCCGCTCACCCCTCCACTTT. This rearrangement joins TRBV10-2 to TRBJ1-6, with D unresolved. CDR3 length: 15 residues. V shed 5 bases and J shed 10 bases, with 18 bases lying between them. Germline CDR1 and CDR2: WSHSY and SAAADI.